This paragraph reports one T cell receptor (beta chain). The sample comes from a study of blood T cell repertoires in COVID-19. Between the trimmed V and J ends, which lost 0 bases and 4 bases, there was a span of 12 bases. This CDR3 is 15 amino acids long. The V gene's germline CDR1 is ENHRY and CDR2 SYGVKD. Clones were sequenced by immunoSEQ multiplex PCR, and TCRdb holds only the in-frame ones, with some missing. The sample comprises over 130,000 clones, more than 80% of which are singletons, and under 2.5% rests with the top ten. Material for sequencing was peripheral blood. V is TRBV10-3 and J is TRBJ1-2, with D unclear. The source is a man between 70 and 80 years old with acute or convalescent COVID-19. CDR3 protein: CAISESTRGSYGYTF. DNA for the CDR3: TGTGCCATCAGTGAGTCGACTCGGGGATCCTATGGCTACACCTTC.